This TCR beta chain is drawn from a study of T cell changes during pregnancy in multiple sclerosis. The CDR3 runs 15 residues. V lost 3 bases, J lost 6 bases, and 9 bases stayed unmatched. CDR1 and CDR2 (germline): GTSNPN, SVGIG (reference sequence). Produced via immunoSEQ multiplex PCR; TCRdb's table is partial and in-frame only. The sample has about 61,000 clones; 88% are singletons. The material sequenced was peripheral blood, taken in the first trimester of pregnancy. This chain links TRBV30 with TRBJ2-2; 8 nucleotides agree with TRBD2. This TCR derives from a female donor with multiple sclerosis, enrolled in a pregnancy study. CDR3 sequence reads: CAWSVPGLGAGELFF. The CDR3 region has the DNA TGTGCCTGGAGCGTCCCGGGACTAGGGGCCGGGGAGCTGTTTTTT. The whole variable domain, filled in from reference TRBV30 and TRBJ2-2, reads SQTIHQWPATLVQPVGSPLSLECTVEGTSNPNLYWYRQAAGRGLQLLFYSVGIGQISSEVPQNLSASRPQDRQFILSSKKLLLSDSGFYLCAWSVPGLGAGELFFGEGSRLTVL.